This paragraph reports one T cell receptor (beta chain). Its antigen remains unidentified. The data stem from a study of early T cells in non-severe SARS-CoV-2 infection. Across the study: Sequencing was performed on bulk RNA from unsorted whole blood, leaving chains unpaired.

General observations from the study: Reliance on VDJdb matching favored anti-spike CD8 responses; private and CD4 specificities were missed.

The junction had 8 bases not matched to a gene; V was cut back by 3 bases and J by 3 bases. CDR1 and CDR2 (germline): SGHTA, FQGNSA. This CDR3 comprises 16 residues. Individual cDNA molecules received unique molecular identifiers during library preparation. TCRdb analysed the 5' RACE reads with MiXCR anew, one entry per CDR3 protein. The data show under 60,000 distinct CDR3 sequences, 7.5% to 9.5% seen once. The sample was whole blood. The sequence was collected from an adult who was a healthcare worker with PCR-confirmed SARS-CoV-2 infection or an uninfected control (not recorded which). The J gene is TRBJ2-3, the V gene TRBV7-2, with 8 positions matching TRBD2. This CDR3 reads CASSLSSGMNTDTQYF. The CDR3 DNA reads TGTGCCAGCAGCTTGAGTAGCGGGATGAATACAGATACGCAGTATTTT.